The rows below give T cell receptor beta chains drawn from one sample of a study of blood T cell repertoires in COVID-19. The protocol was immunoSEQ multiplex PCR, while the TCRdb copy is restricted to in-frame clones and leaves out a portion. The table has roughly 310,000 clones, roughly nine tenths seen once. Sequencing used PBMCs or T cells enriched from blood (not recorded which). The receptors come from a man between 60 and 75 years old who had recovered from COVID-19. Each CDR3 is given with its conserved first and last residue. Each record gives: clone size, V gene, J gene, D gene, CDR3 DNA, CDR3 protein. The D gene is left open where the match is weak. The listing skips clone size in some rows; elsewhere it reads once, few, many or a size class.

abundance: once; v_gene: TRBV11-2; j_gene: TRBJ2-7; d_gene: TRBD1; CDR3nt: TGTGCCAGCAGCCGGATCCAGGGGGCTTCCTACGAGCAGTACTTC; CDR3aa: CASSRIQGASYEQYF
abundance: -; v_gene: TRBV3-1/TRBV3-2; j_gene: TRBJ2-1; d_gene: TRBD2; CDR3nt: TGTGCCAGCAGAGCAGCGGGGGAGAGCTCCTACAATGAGCAGTTCTTC; CDR3aa: CASRAAGESSYNEQFF
abundance: -; v_gene: TRBV5-4; j_gene: TRBJ1-2; d_gene: -; CDR3nt: TGTGCCAGCAGCAACCTACAGGGCTCGGGCTATGGCTACACCTTC; CDR3aa: CASSNLQGSGYGYTF
abundance: -; v_gene: TRBV12-3/TRBV12-4; j_gene: TRBJ1-2; d_gene: TRBD1; CDR3nt: TGTGCCAGCAGTTCTACGGGACAGGTTCTTTTC; CDR3aa: CASSSTGQVLF
abundance: once; v_gene: TRBV9; j_gene: TRBJ1-6; d_gene: TRBD1; CDR3nt: TGTGCCAGCAGCGGCCGGGACAGGTCAAATTCACCCCTCCACTTT; CDR3aa: CASSGRDRSNSPLHF
abundance: -; v_gene: TRBV18; j_gene: TRBJ2-1; d_gene: TRBD2; CDR3nt: TGTGCCAGCTCACCACTAGCGGGGGGAAACAATGAGCAGTTCTTC; CDR3aa: CASSPLAGGNNEQFF
abundance: -; v_gene: TRBV12-5; j_gene: TRBJ1-4; d_gene: -; CDR3nt: TGTGCTAGTGGGCGGGGCGCGGCTAATGAAAAACTGTTTTTT; CDR3aa: CASGRGAANEKLFF
abundance: -; v_gene: TRBV19; j_gene: TRBJ1-5; d_gene: -; CDR3nt: TGTGCCACGAGACAGGCGTCCAATCAGCCCCAGCATTTT; CDR3aa: CATRQASNQPQHF
abundance: -; v_gene: TRBV12-3/TRBV12-4; j_gene: TRBJ2-7; d_gene: -; CDR3nt: TGTGCCAGCAGTTTAACGGGGGCCTACGAGCAGTACTTC; CDR3aa: CASSLTGAYEQYF
abundance: -; v_gene: TRBV25-1; j_gene: TRBJ1-3; d_gene: TRBD1; CDR3nt: TGTGCCAGCAGTGCAAAACCGGGACAGACGGTATCTGGAAACACCATATATTTT; CDR3aa: CASSAKPGQTVSGNTIYF
abundance: -; v_gene: TRBV7-6; j_gene: TRBJ2-1; d_gene: TRBD1; CDR3nt: TGTGCCAGCAAGAGGGGACAGGGGCTCAATGAGCAGTTCTTC; CDR3aa: CASKRGQGLNEQFF
abundance: once; v_gene: TRBV5-1; j_gene: TRBJ2-3; d_gene: -; CDR3nt: TGCGCCAGCAGCTTGGCAGGGGATATAACAGATACGCAGTATTTT; CDR3aa: CASSLAGDITDTQYF
abundance: -; v_gene: TRBV27; j_gene: TRBJ1-6; d_gene: -; CDR3nt: TGTGCCAGCAGTGAGCAGGGAGGGTCCCTCCACTTT; CDR3aa: CASSEQGGSLHF
abundance: -; v_gene: TRBV3-1/TRBV3-2; j_gene: TRBJ2-1; d_gene: TRBD2; CDR3nt: TGTGCCAGCAGCCAAGCCGGGACTAGCGGGAGCCATGAGCAGTTCTTC; CDR3aa: CASSQAGTSGSHEQFF
abundance: -; v_gene: TRBV28; j_gene: TRBJ2-7; d_gene: -; CDR3nt: TGTGCCAGCAGTTCCGTTCACTACTACGAGCAGTACTTC; CDR3aa: CASSSVHYYEQYF
abundance: once; v_gene: TRBV2; j_gene: TRBJ1-2; d_gene: -; CDR3nt: TGTGCCAGCAGTGAAGGCAGGGGCGGCTATGGCTACACCTTC; CDR3aa: CASSEGRGGYGYTF
abundance: -; v_gene: TRBV19; j_gene: TRBJ1-5; d_gene: -; CDR3nt: TGTGCCAGAACCCCCGTCTGGAGGGGAGGCCAGCCCCAGCATTTT; CDR3aa: CARTPVWRGGQPQHF
abundance: -; v_gene: TRBV7-3; j_gene: TRBJ1-2; d_gene: TRBD1; CDR3nt: TGTGCCAGCAGCTTAGGACAGGGAGGTTATGGCTACACCTTC; CDR3aa: CASSLGQGGYGYTF
abundance: -; v_gene: TRBV13; j_gene: TRBJ2-3; d_gene: -; CDR3nt: TGTGCCAGCAGCTTAGGACTAACAGATACGCAGTATTTT; CDR3aa: CASSLGLTDTQYF
abundance: -; v_gene: TRBV7-3; j_gene: TRBJ2-1; d_gene: TRBD2; CDR3nt: TGTGCCAGCAGCTTGGGAGGGAGGTATTCGGACAATGAGCAGTTCTTC; CDR3aa: CASSLGGRYSDNEQFF
abundance: -; v_gene: TRBV6-2/TRBV6-3; j_gene: TRBJ2-7; d_gene: -; CDR3nt: TGTGCCAGCAGCATAACTGGTTCCTCGGGAGAGCAGTACTTC; CDR3aa: CASSITGSSGEQYF
abundance: -; v_gene: TRBV28; j_gene: TRBJ1-5; d_gene: -; CDR3nt: TGTGCCAGCAGTCCACAGGGTAATAGCAATCAGCCCCAGCATTTT; CDR3aa: CASSPQGNSNQPQHF
abundance: -; v_gene: TRBV28; j_gene: TRBJ1-1; d_gene: TRBD1; CDR3nt: TGTGCCAGCAGTTCGTCCGGGACAGGGAAGACTGAAGCTTTCTTT; CDR3aa: CASSSSGTGKTEAFF
abundance: -; v_gene: TRBV7-9; j_gene: TRBJ1-3; d_gene: -; CDR3nt: TGTGCCAGCAGCTTATCCCCCCTTTATGGAAACACCATATATTTT; CDR3aa: CASSLSPLYGNTIYF